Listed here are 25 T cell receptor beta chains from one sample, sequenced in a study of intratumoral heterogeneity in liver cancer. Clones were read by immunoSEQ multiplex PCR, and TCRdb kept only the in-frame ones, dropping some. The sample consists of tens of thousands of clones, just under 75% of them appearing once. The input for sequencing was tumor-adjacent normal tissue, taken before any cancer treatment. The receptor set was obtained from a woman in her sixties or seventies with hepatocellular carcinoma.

The CDR3, as DNA: TGTGCCAGCAGTTCCCTGGGGCCCCAGCATTTT. Residues: CASSSLGPQHF. V and J are TRBV28 and TRBJ1-5, with D uncertain. Looked up from germline, CDR1 is MDHEN and CDR2 is SYDVKM. This CDR3 is 11 amino acids long. Trimming took off 4 bases at V and 9 bases at J, with 7 bases between the two ends.

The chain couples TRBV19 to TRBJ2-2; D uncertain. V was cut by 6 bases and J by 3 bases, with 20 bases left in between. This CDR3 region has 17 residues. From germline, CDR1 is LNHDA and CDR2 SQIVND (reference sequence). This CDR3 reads CASSLDSARMYTGELFF. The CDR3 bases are TGTGCCAGTAGCCTCGATAGTGCGCGAATGTACACCGGGGAGCTGTTTTTT.

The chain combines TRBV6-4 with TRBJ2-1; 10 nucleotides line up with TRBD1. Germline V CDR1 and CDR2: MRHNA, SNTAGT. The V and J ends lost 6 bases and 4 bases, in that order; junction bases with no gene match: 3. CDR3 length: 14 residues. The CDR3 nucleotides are TGTGCCAGCAGCTTGGGACAGGGGTACAATGAGCAGTTCTTC. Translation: CASSLGQGYNEQFF.

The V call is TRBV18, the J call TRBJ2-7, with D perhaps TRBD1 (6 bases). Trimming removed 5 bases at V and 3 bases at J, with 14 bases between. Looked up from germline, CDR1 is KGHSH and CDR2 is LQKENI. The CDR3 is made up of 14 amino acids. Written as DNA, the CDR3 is TGTGCCAGCTCATACGATACAGGGAACTACGAGCAGTACTTC. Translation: CASSYDTGNYEQYF.

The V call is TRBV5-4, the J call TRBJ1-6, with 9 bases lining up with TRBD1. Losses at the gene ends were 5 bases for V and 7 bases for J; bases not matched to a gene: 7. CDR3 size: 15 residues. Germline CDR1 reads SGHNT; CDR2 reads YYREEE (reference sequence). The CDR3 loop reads CASRLGTGKNSPLHF. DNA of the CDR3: TGTGCCAGCAGACTTGGGACAGGGAAAAATTCACCCCTCCACTTT.

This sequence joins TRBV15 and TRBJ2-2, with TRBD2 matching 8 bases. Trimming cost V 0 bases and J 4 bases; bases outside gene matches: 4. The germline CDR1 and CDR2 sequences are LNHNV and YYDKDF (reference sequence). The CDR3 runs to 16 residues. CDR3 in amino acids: CATSRDTLAVTGELFF. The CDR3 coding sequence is TGTGCCACCAGCAGAGATACACTAGCGGTCACCGGGGAGCTGTTTTTT.

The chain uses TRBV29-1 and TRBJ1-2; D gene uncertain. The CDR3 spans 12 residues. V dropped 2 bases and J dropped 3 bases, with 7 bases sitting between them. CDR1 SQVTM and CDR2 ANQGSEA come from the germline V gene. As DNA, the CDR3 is TGCAGCGTTGAATCTGGGGACTATGGCTACACCTTC. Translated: CSVESGDYGYTF.

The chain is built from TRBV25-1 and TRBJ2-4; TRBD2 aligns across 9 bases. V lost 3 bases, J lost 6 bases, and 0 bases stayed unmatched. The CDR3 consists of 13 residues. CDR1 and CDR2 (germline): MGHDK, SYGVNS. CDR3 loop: CASSDSGGNIQYF. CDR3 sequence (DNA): TGTGCCAGCAGTGATAGCGGGGGAAACATTCAGTACTTC.

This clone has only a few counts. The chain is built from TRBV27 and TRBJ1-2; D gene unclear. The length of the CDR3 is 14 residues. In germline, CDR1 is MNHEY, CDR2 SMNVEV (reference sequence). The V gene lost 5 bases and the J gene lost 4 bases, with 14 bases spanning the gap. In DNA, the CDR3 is TGTGCCAGCAGTCCCCGTGAAGGAGGCTATGGCTACACCTTC. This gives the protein CASSPREGGYGYTF.

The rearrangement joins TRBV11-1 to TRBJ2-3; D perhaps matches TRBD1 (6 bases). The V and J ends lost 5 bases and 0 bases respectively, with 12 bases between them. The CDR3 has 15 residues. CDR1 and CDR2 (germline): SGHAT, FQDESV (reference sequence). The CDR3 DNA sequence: TGTGCCAGCAGCCGGGACACCTATAGCACAGATACGCAGTATTTT. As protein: CASSRDTYSTDTQYF.

The CDR3 bases are TGTGCCACCCGACGCCCGAACACTGAAGCTTTCTTT. Amino acid sequence: CATRRPNTEAFF. The chain couples TRBV19 to TRBJ1-1; no clear D gene. This CDR3 has 12 residues. CDR1 and CDR2 from the germline V gene are LNHDA and SQIVND (reference sequence). Trimming pared 10 bases from V and 1 base from J, leaving 10 bases between.

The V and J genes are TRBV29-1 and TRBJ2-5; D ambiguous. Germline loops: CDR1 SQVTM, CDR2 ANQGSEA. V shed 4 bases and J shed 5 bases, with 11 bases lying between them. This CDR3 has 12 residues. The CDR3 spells CSVVLDWETQYF. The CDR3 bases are TGCAGCGTTGTATTGGATTGGGAGACCCAGTACTTC.

CDR3 nucleotides: TGTGCCAGCAGCCCACTAGCGGGACTCTCCTACAATGAGCAGTTCTTC. Its protein is CASSPLAGLSYNEQFF. This chain joins TRBV14 and TRBJ2-1, with 10 bases identical to TRBD2. Trimming removed 4 bases from V and 0 bases from J; junction bases left unmatched: 3. CDR3 length: 16 residues. Per germline, CDR1 SGHDN and CDR2 FVKESK.

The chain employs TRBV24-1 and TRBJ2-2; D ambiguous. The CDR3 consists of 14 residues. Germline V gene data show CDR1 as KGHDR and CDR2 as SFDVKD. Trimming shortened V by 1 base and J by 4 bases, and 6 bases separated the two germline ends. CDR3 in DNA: TGTGCCACCAGTGATTTTAGTAGCACCGGGGAGCTGTTTTTT. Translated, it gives CATSDFSSTGELFF.

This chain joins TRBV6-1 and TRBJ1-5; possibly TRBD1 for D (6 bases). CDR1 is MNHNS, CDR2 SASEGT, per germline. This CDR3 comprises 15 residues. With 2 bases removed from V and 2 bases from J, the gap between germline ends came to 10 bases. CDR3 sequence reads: CASSEMGAGNQPQHF. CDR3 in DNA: TGTGCCAGCAGTGAAATGGGGGCGGGCAATCAGCCCCAGCATTTT.

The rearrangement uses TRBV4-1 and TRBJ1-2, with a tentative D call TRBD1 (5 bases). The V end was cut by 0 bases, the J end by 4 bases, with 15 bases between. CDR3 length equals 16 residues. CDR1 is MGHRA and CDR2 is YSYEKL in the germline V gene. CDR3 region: CASSQETRSQGYGYTF. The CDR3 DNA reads TGCGCCAGCAGCCAAGAAACAAGGAGCCAGGGCTATGGCTACACCTTC.

CDR3 region: CASSLGPDNEQFF. The CDR3 DNA reads TGTGCCAGCAGCTTGGGTCCGGACAATGAGCAGTTCTTC. The rearrangement links TRBV5-6 to TRBJ2-1; D call uncertain. Trimming took off 0 bases at V and 5 bases at J, with 6 bases between the two ends. Germline CDR1 is SGHDT and CDR2 is YYEEEE. There are 13 residues in the CDR3.

CDR3 in amino acids: CASSSIADEQYF. In DNA, the CDR3 is TGTGCCAGCAGCTCAATAGCCGACGAGCAGTACTTC. The chain carries TRBV7-9 and TRBJ2-7; D not resolved. Trimming removed 4 bases from V and 5 bases from J, with 9 bases in between. CDR1 and CDR2 from the germline V gene are SEHNR and FQNEAQ (reference sequence). The CDR3 sequence is 12 residues long.

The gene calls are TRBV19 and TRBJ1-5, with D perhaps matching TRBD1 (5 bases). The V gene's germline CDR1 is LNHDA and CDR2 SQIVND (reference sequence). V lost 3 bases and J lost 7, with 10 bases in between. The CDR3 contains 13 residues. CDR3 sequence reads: CASSIDSGQPQHF. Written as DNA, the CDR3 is TGTGCCAGTAGTATTGACAGCGGCCAGCCCCAGCATTTT.

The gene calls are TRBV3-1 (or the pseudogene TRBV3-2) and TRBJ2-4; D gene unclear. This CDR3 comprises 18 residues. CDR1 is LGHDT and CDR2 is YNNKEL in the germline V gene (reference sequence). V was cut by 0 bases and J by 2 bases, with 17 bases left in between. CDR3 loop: CASSQDTPFGVSKNIQYF. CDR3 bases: TGTGCCAGCAGCCAAGATACGCCGTTTGGCGTATCCAAAAACATTCAGTACTTC.

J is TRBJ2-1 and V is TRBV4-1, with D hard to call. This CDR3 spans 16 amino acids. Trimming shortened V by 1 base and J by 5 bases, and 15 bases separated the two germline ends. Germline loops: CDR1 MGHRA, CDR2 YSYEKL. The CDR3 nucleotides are TGCGCCAGCAGCCAAGCCTTCCTCCGGGCCCACAATGAGCAGTTCTTC. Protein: CASSQAFLRAHNEQFF.

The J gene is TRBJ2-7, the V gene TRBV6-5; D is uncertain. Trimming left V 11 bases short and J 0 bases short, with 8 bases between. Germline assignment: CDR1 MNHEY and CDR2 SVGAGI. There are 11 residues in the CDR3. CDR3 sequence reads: CAVGSSYEQYF. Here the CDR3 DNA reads TGTGCCGTCGGAAGCTCCTACGAGCAGTACTTC.

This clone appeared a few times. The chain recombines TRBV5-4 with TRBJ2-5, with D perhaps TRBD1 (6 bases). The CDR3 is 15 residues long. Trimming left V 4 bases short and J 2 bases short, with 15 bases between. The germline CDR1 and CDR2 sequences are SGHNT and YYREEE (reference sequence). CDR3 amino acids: CASSEDWTAQETQYF. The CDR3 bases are TGTGCCAGCAGCGAAGATTGGACAGCGCAAGAGACCCAGTACTTC.

This chain's CDR3 is CSISRGNEQFF. DNA of the CDR3: TGCAGCATCTCGAGGGGCAATGAGCAGTTCTTC. The chain carries TRBV29-1 and TRBJ2-1, with D perhaps matching TRBD1 or TRBD2 (5 bases each). Trimming cost V 8 bases and J 6 bases, with 11 bases left between them. In germline, CDR1 is SQVTM, CDR2 ANQGSEA. The CDR3 is 11 residues long.

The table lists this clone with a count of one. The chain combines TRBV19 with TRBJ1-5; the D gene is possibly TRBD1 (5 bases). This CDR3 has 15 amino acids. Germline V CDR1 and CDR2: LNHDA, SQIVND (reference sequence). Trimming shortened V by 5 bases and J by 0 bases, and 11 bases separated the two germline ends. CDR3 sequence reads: CASSPRRVSNQPQHF. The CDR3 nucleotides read TGTGCCAGTAGTCCCCGCAGGGTTAGCAATCAGCCCCAGCATTTT.